The clone carrying this T cell receptor (beta chain) has only a few counts. The antigen is unknown. Template material for amplifying TCR beta CDR3 regions consisted of RNA transcripts. Researchers ran a first-round RT-PCR on the TCR CDR3 using the HTBI primer set. TCRdb re-called the multiplex PCR reads through MiXCR, storing one row per CDR3 protein. The table includes hundreds of thousands of distinct CDR3 sequences, less than 25% detected once. CDR1 is SGHAT, CDR2 FQNNGV, per germline. The CDR3 is made up of 16 amino acids. Trimming took 1 base from V and 3 from J, leaving 15 bases between them. This entry belongs to a study of T cells in Graves' hyperthyroidism and ophthalmopathy. Overall study findings and caveats: Most thyroid-expanded clonotypes above 0.001 were also found in blood. Ophthalmopathy was told apart from stable hyperthyroidism by a 13 V-J model.

This clonotype was obtained from a man between 25 and 39 years old with Graves' ophthalmopathy. J is TRBJ1-1 and V is TRBV11-2, with D perhaps matching TRBD1 (6 bases). The sample comprised blood. DNA of the CDR3: TGTGCCAGCAGCTTAGGTTACGGGACATCGGACACTGAAGCTTTCTTT. This codes for CASSLGYGTSDTEAFF.